This passage covers 7 T cell receptor beta chains from one sample sequenced in a study of CD8+CD57+ T cells in acquired aplastic anemia. For CDR3 and TCR beta VDJ profiling, genomic DNA was the template used. In TCRdb, the reads were re-called with MiXCR into one record per CDR3 protein. The profile shows about 290,000 distinct CDR3 sequences, 56% of them singletons. Sequenced patients had shown CD8+CD57+ cell expansion by flow cytometry. Sample: sorted CD4+, CD8+, or CD8+CD57+ T cells (not recorded which) from PBMCs. Receptor source: a human donor with aplastic anemia.

This clonotype has a count of ten or more. V gene TRBV3-1 combines with J gene TRBJ1-6; D is ambiguous. The CDR3 has 15 amino acids. V was shortened by 0 bases and J by 6 bases, with 9 bases between the two germline ends. Germline V gene sequence: CDR1 LGHDT, CDR2 YNNKEL (reference sequence). CDR3 loop: CASSQDAGSNSPLHF. CDR3 DNA sequence: TGTGCCAGCAGCCAAGACGCAGGTAGTAATTCACCCCTCCACTTT.

The chain has TRBV19 and TRBJ1-2; 7 bases are a match to TRBD1. CDR3 length equals 15 residues. Trimming cost V 6 bases and J 10 bases; bases outside gene matches: 17. CDR1 LNHDA and CDR2 SQIVND come from the germline V gene (reference sequence). The chain's CDR3 is CASSKRGTDLRDYTF. The CDR3 nucleotides read TGTGCCAGTAGCAAGAGGGGGACAGACCTTCGGGACTACACCTTC.

The rearrangement links TRBV5-5 to TRBJ1-1; D is undetermined. V was trimmed by 4 bases and J by 3 bases, leaving 10 bases between them. Germline CDR1 and CDR2: SGHKS and YYEKEE (reference sequence). This CDR3 has 13 residues. CDR3 DNA: TGTGCCAGCAGCCGTACGATCGACACTGAAGCTTTCTTT. It encodes CASSRTIDTEAFF.

This clonotype appeared many times. V is TRBV5-8 and J is TRBJ1-1; weak D call: TRBD1 (6 bases). Trimming left V 4 bases short and J 4 bases short, with 17 bases between. CDR3 size: 15 residues. Per germline, CDR1 SGHTS and CDR2 YDEGEE. The CDR3 reads CASSRTGKVGTEAFF. The CDR3 DNA is TGTGCCAGCAGCCGTACAGGGAAAGTCGGCACTGAAGCTTTCTTT. Complete variable domain (other parts from reference TRBV5-8 and TRBJ1-1): EAGVTQSPTHLIKTRGQQATLRCSPISGHTSVYWYQQALGLGLQFLLWYDEGEERNRGNFPPRFSGRQFPNYSSELNVNALELEDSALYLCASSRTGKVGTEAFFGQGTRLTVV.

The chain has TRBV5-1 and TRBJ2-7; no reliable D call. Trimming cost V 0 bases and J 5 bases, with 12 bases left between them. CDR1 SGHRS and CDR2 YFSETQ come from the germline V gene. CDR3 length: 14 residues. CDR3 in DNA: TGCGCCAGCAGCTTGGCTCGGGTCTCTGACGAGCAGTACTTC. Residues: CASSLARVSDEQYF.

This clonotype appeared a few times. The rearrangement links TRBV7-7 to TRBJ2-2; 7 nucleotides agree with TRBD2. CDR3 length: 12 amino acids. The germline V gene has CDR1 SSHAT and CDR2 FNYEAQ (reference sequence). CDR3 DNA: TGTGCTAGCGGGTCGAACACCGGGGAGCTGTTTTTT. It translates to CASGSNTGELFF.

This sequence joins TRBV10-3 and TRBJ2-3, with 10 bases lining up with TRBD2. This CDR3 has 15 residues. Germline V gives CDR1 ENHRY, CDR2 SYGVKD. V lost 6 bases and J lost 6; bases outside the gene matches: 9. Here the CDR3 reads CAIRPSAGGPDTQYF. CDR3 DNA sequence: TGTGCCATCAGGCCATCAGCGGGGGGGCCTGATACGCAGTATTTT.